Here is one T cell receptor (beta chain) with its context. These data are taken from a study of OX40 agonist ivuxolimab in advanced cancers. Baseline, cycle 4 day 1, and cycle 7 day 1 were the blood sampling points. Data came from immunoSEQ multiplex PCR; TCRdb stores just in-frame clones and leaves some out. The sample includes about 71,000 clones, about 90% of them seen just once. This CDR3 is 17 amino acids long. Losses at the gene ends were 6 bases for V and 7 bases for J; bases not matched to a gene: 20. The germline V gene encodes CDR1 MDHEN and CDR2 SYDVKM. The origin of this receptor is an adult with an advanced solid tumor such as melanoma, head and neck, liver or kidney cancer. The starting material was CD4+ or CD8+ T cells sorted from blood, obtained in a trial of the OX40 agonist ivuxolimab. The J gene is TRBJ1-1, the V gene TRBV28; TRBD1 agrees at 7 bases. This chain's CDR3 is CASSPLYTRQGGGEAFF. The DNA for the CDR3 is TGTGCCAGCAGCCCCCTTTACACCCGACAGGGAGGGGGTGAAGCTTTCTTT.